This T cell receptor beta chain was obtained from a study of beta chain features in type 1 diabetes. Trimming at V came to 5 bases and at J to 7 bases, leaving 9 bases not matched to a gene. The CDR3 totals 14 residues. Looked up from germline, CDR1 is SGHTA and CDR2 is FQGTGA. Expressed TCRB transcripts were sequenced because the entire RNA isolate underwent reverse transcription. The protocol was immunoSEQ multiplex PCR, while the TCRdb copy is restricted to in-frame clones and leaves out a portion. The sample includes about 220,000 clones, approximately 11% seen only once; the top ten take 1% to 1.5%.

Material for sequencing was central memory CD4+ T cells from blood. V and J are TRBV7-3 and TRBJ1-2; 8 bases map to TRBD1. The clonotype was recovered from a man aged 18 to 35 in good health. CDR3 sequence: CASSPDRASGGYTF. DNA for the CDR3: TGTGCCAGCAGCCCGGACAGGGCGTCGGGTGGCTACACCTTC.